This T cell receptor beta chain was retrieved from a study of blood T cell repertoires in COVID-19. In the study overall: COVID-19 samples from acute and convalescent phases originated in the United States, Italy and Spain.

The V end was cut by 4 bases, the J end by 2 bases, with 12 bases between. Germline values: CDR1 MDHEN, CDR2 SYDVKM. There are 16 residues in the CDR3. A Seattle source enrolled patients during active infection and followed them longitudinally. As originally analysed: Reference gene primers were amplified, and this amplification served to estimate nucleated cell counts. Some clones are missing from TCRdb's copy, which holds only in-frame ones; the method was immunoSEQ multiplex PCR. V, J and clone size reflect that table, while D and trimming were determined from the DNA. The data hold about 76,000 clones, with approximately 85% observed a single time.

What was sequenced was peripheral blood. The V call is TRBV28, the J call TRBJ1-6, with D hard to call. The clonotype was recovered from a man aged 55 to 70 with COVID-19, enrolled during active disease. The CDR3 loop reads CASSSVGRAYNSPLHF. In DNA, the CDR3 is TGTGCCAGCAGTTCGGTAGGGAGGGCCTATAATTCACCCCTCCACTTT.